This TCR beta chain was captured by sequencing in a study of blood T cell repertoires in COVID-19. The J segment lost 3 bases and the V segment lost 4 bases, leaving 2 bases of the junction unmatched. CDR1 is SGHRS, CDR2 YFSETQ, per germline. This CDR3 region has 14 residues. Libraries were prepared by immunoSEQ multiplex PCR; TCRdb keeps only in-frame clonotypes and omits some of them. The sample yields about 97,000 clones, 85% seen once. There are a few counts of this clone. This clonotype was obtained from a woman aged 70 to 79 with active or convalescent COVID-19. The V and J genes are TRBV5-1 and TRBJ2-2; 8 nucleotides line up with TRBD1. The sequenced sample consisted of peripheral blood. The CDR3 DNA is TGCGCCAGCAGCCCGACAGGGGACACCGGGGAGCTGTTTTTT. Its protein product is CASSPTGDTGELFF.